The 23 T cell receptor beta chains presented below share a single source sample, sequenced in a study of regulatory T cells in long-lasting Graves disease (dated by TCRdb to about 2021). The time point label of this sample denotes: persistent/refractory GD, antithyroid drugs over 5 years with positive TRAb. For both TCR sequencing and RNA sequencing, RNA was extracted from PBMCs in TRIzol. The method was multiplex PCR. The sample was run on an Illumina HiSeq 4000. CDR3 regions were amplified by Arm-PCR with iRepertoire HTBI primers to construct TCR beta libraries. TCRdb reran the public reads through fastp at Q25 and MiXCR, keeping productive beta chains. Rows are combined by CDR3 protein, so each entry shows the most common genes and DNA. The sample data list a few hundred thousand distinct CDR3 sequences, and roughly a fifth of these were observed just once. The ten biggest clones cover approximately 15% of the sample.

The sequencing here drew on peripheral blood mononuclear cells (PBMCs), taken when the disease was refractory, from a patient treated with antithyroid drugs. These receptors all stem from a female donor with Graves disease.

For this clonotype: A much more abundant neighbour one base away suggests this may be a read error. The chain is built from TRBV10-3 and TRBJ2-1, with 13 bases aligning to TRBD2. Germline loops: CDR1 ENHRY, CDR2 SYGVKD. The CDR3 spans 14 residues. The CDR3 reads CAIRGTSGVGEWVF. The CDR3 DNA is TGTGCCATCCGGGGGACTAGCGGGGTCGGGGAATGGGTCTTC.

At least ten counts were recorded for this clonotype. J is TRBJ2-7 and V is TRBV20-1, with 7 bases aligning to TRBD2. The V segment lost 5 bases and the J segment 5 bases; nucleotides outside the gene matches: 15. The CDR3 is 15 residues long. Germline assignment: CDR1 DFQATT and CDR2 SNEGSKA (reference sequence). For the CDR3, the DNA is TGCAGTGCTGGGGAAAGAGCGGGGAGCGACCACGAGCAGTACTTC. It yields the protein CSAGERAGSDHEQYF.

This clonotype was picked up a small number of times. This chain joins TRBV19 and TRBJ2-5; D tentatively fits TRBD1 or TRBD2 (5 bases each). The CDR3 loop spans 15 amino acids. Germline V gives CDR1 LNHDA, CDR2 SQIVND (reference sequence). Trimming removed 1 base at V and 1 base at J, with 10 bases between. DNA for the CDR3: TGTGCCAGTAGTATAGCGGAAGGGACCCAAGAGACCCAGTACTTC. Amino acids: CASSIAEGTQETQYF.

This clonotype has only one observation. A single base separates this from a much larger clone, so it may be a read error. V usage is TRBV28 and J usage is TRBJ1-4; possible D gene TRBD1, 5 bases. The CDR3 consists of 16 residues. Germline CDR1 MDHEN, CDR2 SYDVKM. CDR3 sequence (DNA): TGTGCCAGCAGTTCCGGGGGTTCTAACCTGGAGGAAAACCTGTTTTTT. This encodes CASSSGGSNLEENLFF.

Written as DNA, the CDR3 is TGTGCCAGCAGTTTAATGGGGGCAGTCCGCTACACCTTC. Translated: CASSLMGAVRYTF. The genes are TRBV28 and TRBJ1-2; TRBD1 is a possible D gene (6 bases). Per the germline V gene, CDR1 is MDHEN and CDR2 is SYDVKM. Deletions cut 2 bases from V and 9 bases from J, with 13 bases between. This CDR3 has 13 residues.

This chain links TRBV5-6 with TRBJ1-1; 10 bases agree with TRBD1. This CDR3 is built from 15 residues. The germline gives CDR1 SGHDT, CDR2 YYEEEE. The J segment lost 4 bases and the V segment lost 0 bases, leaving 3 bases of the junction unmatched. CDR3 amino acids: CASSLGDRGATEAFF. CDR3 nucleotides: TGTGCCAGCAGCTTGGGGGACAGGGGTGCCACTGAAGCTTTCTTT. The full variable domain, completed using reference TRBV5-6 and TRBJ1-1, is DAGVTQSPTHLIKTRGQQVTLRCSPKSGHDTVSWYQQALGQGPQFIFQYYEEEERQRGNFPDRFSGHQFPNYSSELNVNALLLGDSALYLCASSLGDRGATEAFFGQGTRLTVV.

The rearrangement uses TRBV7-2 and TRBJ2-2; 9 nucleotides line up with TRBD2. The CDR3 has 17 amino acids. The junction had 8 bases not matched to a gene; V was cut back by 1 base and J by 5 bases. The germline V gene encodes CDR1 SGHTA and CDR2 FQGNSA. The CDR3 DNA is TGTGCCAGCAGCTTAGTAGGGAGTAGCGGGAGAACCGGGGAGCTGTTTTTT. This sequence encodes CASSLVGSSGRTGELFF.

The chain joins TRBV28 to TRBJ1-2; D gene uncertain. CDR1 and CDR2 (germline): MDHEN, SYDVKM. Trimming removed 4 bases from V and 5 bases from J, with 5 bases in between. The length of the CDR3 is 11 residues. The CDR3: CASSSDYGYTF. The CDR3 DNA sequence: TGTGCCAGCAGTTCAGATTATGGCTACACCTTC.

There are a few counts of this clonotype. CDR3 nucleotide sequence: TGCGCCAGCAGTGAGATAGGCCCCAACGAGCAGTACTTC. Encoded protein: CASSEIGPNEQYF. The genes are TRBV10-1 and TRBJ2-7, with no clear D. Looked up from germline, CDR1 is WNHNN and CDR2 is SYGVQD (reference sequence). This CDR3 region has 13 residues. V was trimmed by 2 bases and J by 5 bases, leaving 10 bases between them.

This clonotype was seen many times. The chain joins TRBV10-3 to TRBJ1-2, with unresolved D. The ends were cut back, 4 bases at V and 4 bases at J, with 7 bases in the middle. Germline V gives CDR1 ENHRY, CDR2 SYGVKD. CDR3 size: 12 residues. The CDR3 coding sequence is TGTGCCATCAGTGGGGAAGGCTATGGCTACACCTTC. Translated: CAISGEGYGYTF.

In its sample, this clonotype was seen a few times. This chain uses TRBV6-1 with TRBJ1-2; the D gene is possibly TRBD1 (6 bases). Germline V lookup: CDR1 MNHNS, CDR2 SASEGT. The CDR3 spans 11 residues. Between the trimmed V and J ends, which lost 11 bases and 4 bases, there was a span of 11 bases. The CDR3 here is CAGGLGYGYTF. As DNA, the CDR3 is TGTGCCGGGGGCCTTGGCTATGGCTACACCTTC.

Many counts were recorded for this clonotype. The chain couples TRBV6-1 to TRBJ2-7; 8 nucleotides line up with TRBD2. CDR1 is MNHNS and CDR2 is SASEGT in the germline V gene. This CDR3 has 15 amino acids. Trimming removed 6 bases from V and 0 bases from J; junction bases left unmatched: 7. CDR3 sequence reads: CASSPSGTSSYEQYF. CDR3 sequence (DNA): TGTGCCAGCAGCCCCTCGGGGACTAGCTCCTACGAGCAGTACTTC.

Regarding this clonotype: A clone one base away is much larger, so this may be a read error. The gene calls are TRBV28 and TRBJ1-5; no definite D call. Germline CDR1 and CDR2: MDHEN and SYDVKM. This CDR3 comprises 13 residues. The V end lost 8 bases, the J end lost 6 bases, and 14 bases lay between the germline ends. CDR3 protein: CASGYVGGQPQHF. The CDR3 DNA reads TGTGCCAGCGGTTATGTCGGTGGTCAGCCCCAGCATTTT.

The V call is TRBV7-2, the J call TRBJ1-4; the D is unclear. Germline V gene data show CDR1 as SGHTA and CDR2 as FQGNSA. V shed 4 bases and J shed 7 bases, with 7 bases lying between them. The CDR3 totals 12 residues. CDR3 residues: CASSSDLEKLFF. The CDR3 region has the DNA TGTGCCAGCAGCTCAGACCTTGAAAAACTGTTTTTT.

This clonotype has at least ten counts. V and J are TRBV7-8 and TRBJ2-2; D is ambiguous. The CDR3 has 16 amino acids. V was shortened by 2 bases and J by 4 bases, with 14 bases between the two germline ends. CDR1 is SGHVS, CDR2 FQNEAQ, per germline. CDR3 sequence reads: CASSLYGRGSTGELFF. CDR3 DNA sequence: TGTGCCAGCAGCTTATACGGGCGAGGTAGCACCGGGGAGCTGTTTTTT.

This clonotype was counted many times. The chain combines TRBV3-1 with TRBJ2-7; the D is unclear. Between the trimmed V and J ends, which lost 2 bases and 5 bases, there was a span of 4 bases. CDR1 is LGHDT, CDR2 YNNKEL, per germline (reference sequence). This CDR3 has 11 amino acids. CDR3 DNA sequence: TGTGCCAGCAGCCAACGGAACGAGCAGTACTTC. It yields the protein CASSQRNEQYF.

With respect to this clonotype: An end of the junction differs from the germline gene, which may be a read error. The CDR3 coding sequence is TGTGCCAGCAGCTTAGGGTCTAGCGGGGGCCAAGAGACCCAGTGCTTC. It translates to CASSLGSSGGQETQCF. The gene calls are TRBV7-3 and TRBJ2-5; TRBD2 agrees at 10 bases. CDR3 size: 16 residues. The germline gives CDR1 SGHTA, CDR2 FQGTGA.

The table lists this clonotype with many counts. CDR3 in amino acids: CATTIQGSFYGYTF. CDR3 nucleotide sequence: TGTGCCACCACGATACAGGGTTCGTTCTATGGCTACACCTTC. The rearrangement uses TRBV28 and TRBJ1-2; weak D call: TRBD1 (6 bases). Germline-derived CDR1 and CDR2 are MDHEN and SYDVKM. This CDR3 comprises 14 residues. V lost 10 bases and J lost 4, with 19 bases in between.

This clonotype came up many times. The chain joins TRBV6-1 to TRBJ2-5; 9 nucleotides match TRBD2. V was pared by 6 bases and J by 2 bases, with 7 bases of the junction left unmatched. CDR3 length equals 15 residues. CDR1 is MNHNS and CDR2 is SASEGT in the germline V gene. In nucleotides, the CDR3 is TGTGCCAGCAGAAACGGGGGACTAGCTCAAGAGACCCAGTACTTC. It translates to CASRNGGLAQETQYF.

The chain joins TRBV27 to TRBJ2-2; 8 nucleotides agree with TRBD2. Germline assignment: CDR1 MNHEY and CDR2 SMNVEV (reference sequence). V shed 6 bases, J shed 4 bases, and the junction held 1 base outside the gene matches. The CDR3 totals 13 residues. The CDR3 nucleotides are TGTGCCAGCAGCGGGAGGGTCACCGGGGAGCTGTTTTTT. This encodes CASSGRVTGELFF.

The J gene is TRBJ2-1, the V gene TRBV5-1; 11 nucleotides match TRBD2. The CDR3 has 16 residues. The V and J ends lost 1 base and 2 bases, in that order; junction bases with no gene match: 2. Per the germline V gene, CDR1 is SGHRS and CDR2 is YFSETQ. The CDR3 DNA sequence: TGCGCCAGCAGCTTGACTAGCGGGAGCACCTACAATGAGCAGTTCTTC. Protein: CASSLTSGSTYNEQFF.

Turning to this clonotype: A read error may produce the germline difference seen at one junction end. The chain recombines TRBV7-8 with TRBJ2-2; 10 bases match TRBD2. Per the germline V gene, CDR1 is SGHVS and CDR2 is FQNEAQ. CDR3 length: 15 residues. The CDR3 DNA follows: TGTGCCAGCAGCTTAGGGGGACTAGCGTATGTAGGGCTGGTTTTT. Encoded protein: CASSLGGLAYVGLVF. Together with reference TRBV7-8 and TRBJ2-2, the CDR3 gives the full variable domain: GAGVSQSPRYKVAKRGQDVALRCDPISGHVSLFWYQQALGQGPEFLTYFQNEAQLDKSGLPSDRFFAERPEGSVSTLKIQRTQQEDSAVYLCASSLGGLAYVGLVFGEGSRLTVL.

In its sample, this clonotype was seen a few times. The chain recombines TRBV19 with TRBJ1-5; D uncertain. Trimming left V 2 bases short and J 0 bases short, with 8 bases between. From germline, CDR1 is LNHDA and CDR2 SQIVND (reference sequence). This CDR3 has 15 amino acids. The CDR3 sequence: CASSIRDNSNQPQHF. The CDR3 coding sequence is TGTGCCAGTAGTATAAGAGACAATAGCAATCAGCCCCAGCATTTT.